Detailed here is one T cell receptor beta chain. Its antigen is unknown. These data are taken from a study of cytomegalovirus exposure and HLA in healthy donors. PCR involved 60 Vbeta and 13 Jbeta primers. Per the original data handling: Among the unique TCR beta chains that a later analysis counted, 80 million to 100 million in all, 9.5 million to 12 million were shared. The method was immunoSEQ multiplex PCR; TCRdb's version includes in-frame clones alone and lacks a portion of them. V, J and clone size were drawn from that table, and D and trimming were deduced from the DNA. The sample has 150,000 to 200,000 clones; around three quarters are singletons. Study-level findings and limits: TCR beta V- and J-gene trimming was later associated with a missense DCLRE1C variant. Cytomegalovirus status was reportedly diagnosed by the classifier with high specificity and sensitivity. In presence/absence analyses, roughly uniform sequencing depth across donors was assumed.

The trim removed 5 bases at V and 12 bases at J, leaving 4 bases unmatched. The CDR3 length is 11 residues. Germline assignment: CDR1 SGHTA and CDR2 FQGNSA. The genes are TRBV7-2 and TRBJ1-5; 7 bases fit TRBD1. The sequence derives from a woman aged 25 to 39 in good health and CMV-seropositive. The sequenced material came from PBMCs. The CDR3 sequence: CASSVGDSQHF. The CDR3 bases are TGTGCCAGCAGCGTAGGGGACAGCCAGCATTTT.